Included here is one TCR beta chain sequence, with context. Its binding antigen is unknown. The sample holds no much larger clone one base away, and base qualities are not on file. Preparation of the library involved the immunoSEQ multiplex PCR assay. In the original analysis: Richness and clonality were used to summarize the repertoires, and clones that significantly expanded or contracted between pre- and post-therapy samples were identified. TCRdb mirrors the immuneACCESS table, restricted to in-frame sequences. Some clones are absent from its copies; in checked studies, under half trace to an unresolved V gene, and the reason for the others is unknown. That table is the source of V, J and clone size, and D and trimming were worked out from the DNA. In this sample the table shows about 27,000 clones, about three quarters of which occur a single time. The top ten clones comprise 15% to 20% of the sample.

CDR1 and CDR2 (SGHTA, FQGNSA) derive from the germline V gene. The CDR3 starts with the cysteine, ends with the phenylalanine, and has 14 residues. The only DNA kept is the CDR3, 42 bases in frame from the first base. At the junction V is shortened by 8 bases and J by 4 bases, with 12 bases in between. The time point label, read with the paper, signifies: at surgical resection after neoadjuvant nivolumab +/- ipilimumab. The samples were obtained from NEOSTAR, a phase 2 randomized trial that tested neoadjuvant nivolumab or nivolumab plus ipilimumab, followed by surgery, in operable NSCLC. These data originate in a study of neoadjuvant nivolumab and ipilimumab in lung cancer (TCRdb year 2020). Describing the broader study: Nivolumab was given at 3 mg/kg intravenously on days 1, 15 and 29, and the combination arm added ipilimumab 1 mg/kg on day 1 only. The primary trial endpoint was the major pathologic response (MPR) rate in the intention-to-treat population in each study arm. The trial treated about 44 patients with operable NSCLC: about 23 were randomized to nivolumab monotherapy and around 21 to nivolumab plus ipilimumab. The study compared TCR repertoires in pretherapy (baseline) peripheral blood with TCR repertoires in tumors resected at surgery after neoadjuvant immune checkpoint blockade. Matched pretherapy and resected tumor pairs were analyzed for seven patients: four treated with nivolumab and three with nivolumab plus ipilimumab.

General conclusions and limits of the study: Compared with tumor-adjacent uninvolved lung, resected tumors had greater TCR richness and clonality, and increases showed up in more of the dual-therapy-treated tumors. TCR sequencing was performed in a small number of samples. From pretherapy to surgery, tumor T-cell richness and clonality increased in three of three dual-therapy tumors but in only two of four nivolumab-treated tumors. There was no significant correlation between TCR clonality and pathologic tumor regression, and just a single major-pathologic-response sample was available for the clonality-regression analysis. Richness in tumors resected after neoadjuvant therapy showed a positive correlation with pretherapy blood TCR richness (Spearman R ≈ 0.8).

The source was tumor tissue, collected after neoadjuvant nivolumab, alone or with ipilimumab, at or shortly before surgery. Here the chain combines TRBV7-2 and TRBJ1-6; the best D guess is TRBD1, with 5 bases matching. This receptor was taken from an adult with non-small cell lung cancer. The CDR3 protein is CASGPGRYNSPLHF. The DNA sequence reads TGTGCCAGCGGACCGGGACGGTATAATTCACCCCTCCACTTT.